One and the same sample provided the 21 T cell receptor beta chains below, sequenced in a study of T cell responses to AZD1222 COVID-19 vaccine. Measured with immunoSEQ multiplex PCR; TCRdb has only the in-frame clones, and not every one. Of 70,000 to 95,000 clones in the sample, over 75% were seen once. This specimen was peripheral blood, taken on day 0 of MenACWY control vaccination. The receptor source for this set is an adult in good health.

The CDR3 reads CAIQGGGTDTQYF. CDR3 bases: TGTGCCATCCAAGGGGGGGGGACAGATACGCAGTATTTT. The chain carries TRBV10-3 and TRBJ2-3, with D maybe TRBD2 (7 bases). Trimming took 8 bases from V and 3 from J, leaving 12 bases between them. The CDR3 runs to 13 residues. Germline CDR1 is ENHRY and CDR2 is SYGVKD.

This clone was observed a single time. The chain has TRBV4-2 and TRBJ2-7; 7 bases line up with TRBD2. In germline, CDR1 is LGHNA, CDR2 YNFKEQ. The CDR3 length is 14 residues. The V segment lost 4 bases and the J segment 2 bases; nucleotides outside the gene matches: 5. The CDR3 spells CASSPTSATYEQYF. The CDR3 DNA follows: TGTGCCAGCAGCCCCACTAGCGCAACCTACGAGCAGTACTTC.

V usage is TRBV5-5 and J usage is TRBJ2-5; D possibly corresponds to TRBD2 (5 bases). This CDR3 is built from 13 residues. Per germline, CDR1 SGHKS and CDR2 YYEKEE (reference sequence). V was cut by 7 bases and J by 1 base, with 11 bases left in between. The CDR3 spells CASSYSVQETQYF. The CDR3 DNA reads TGTGCCAGCTCCTATAGCGTCCAAGAGACCCAGTACTTC.

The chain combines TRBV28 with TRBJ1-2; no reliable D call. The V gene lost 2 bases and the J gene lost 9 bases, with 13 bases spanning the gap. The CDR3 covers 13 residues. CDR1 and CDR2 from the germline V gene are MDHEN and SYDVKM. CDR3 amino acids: CASSLKLAVSYTF. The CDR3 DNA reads TGTGCCAGCAGTTTAAAACTGGCGGTGAGCTACACCTTC.

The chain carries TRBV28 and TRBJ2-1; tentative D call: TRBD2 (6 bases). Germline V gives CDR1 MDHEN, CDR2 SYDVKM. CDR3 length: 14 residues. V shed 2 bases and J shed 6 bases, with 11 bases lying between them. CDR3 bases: TGTGCCAGCAGTTTAGGGACTCTCGCCAATGAGCAGTTCTTC. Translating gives CASSLGTLANEQFF.

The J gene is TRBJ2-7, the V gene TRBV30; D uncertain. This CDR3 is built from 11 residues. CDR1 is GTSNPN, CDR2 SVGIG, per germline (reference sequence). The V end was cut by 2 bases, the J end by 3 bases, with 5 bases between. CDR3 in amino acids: CAWSSSYEQYF. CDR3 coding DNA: TGTGCCTGGAGTAGTAGCTACGAGCAGTACTTC.

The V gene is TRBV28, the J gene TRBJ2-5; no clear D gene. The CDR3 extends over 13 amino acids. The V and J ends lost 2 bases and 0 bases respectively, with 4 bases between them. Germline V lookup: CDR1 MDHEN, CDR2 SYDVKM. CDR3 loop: CASSLGHQETQYF. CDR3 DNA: TGTGCCAGCAGTTTAGGGCACCAAGAGACCCAGTACTTC.

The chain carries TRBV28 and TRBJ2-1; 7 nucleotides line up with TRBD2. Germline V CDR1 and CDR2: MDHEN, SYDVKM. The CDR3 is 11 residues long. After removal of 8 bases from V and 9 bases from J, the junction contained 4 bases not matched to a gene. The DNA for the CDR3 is TGTGCCAGCGGACTAGATGGTGAGCAGTTCTTC. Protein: CASGLDGEQFF.

The CDR3 protein is CASSQDLGRGAFF. DNA for the CDR3: TGCGCCAGCAGCCAAGATCTAGGCAGGGGGGCTTTCTTT. This rearrangement joins TRBV4-1 to TRBJ1-1; 7 bases map to TRBD1. V dropped 0 bases and J dropped 11; count of bases not matched to a gene: 6. Germline CDR1 and CDR2: MGHRA and YSYEKL. The CDR3 spans 13 residues.

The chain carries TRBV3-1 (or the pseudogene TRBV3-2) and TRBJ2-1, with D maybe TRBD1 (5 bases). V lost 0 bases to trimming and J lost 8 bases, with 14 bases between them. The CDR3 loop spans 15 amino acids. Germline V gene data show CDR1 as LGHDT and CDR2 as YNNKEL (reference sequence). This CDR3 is CASSQEGQPVDEQFF. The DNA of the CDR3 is TGTGCCAGCAGCCAAGAGGGGCAGCCGGTGGATGAGCAGTTCTTC.

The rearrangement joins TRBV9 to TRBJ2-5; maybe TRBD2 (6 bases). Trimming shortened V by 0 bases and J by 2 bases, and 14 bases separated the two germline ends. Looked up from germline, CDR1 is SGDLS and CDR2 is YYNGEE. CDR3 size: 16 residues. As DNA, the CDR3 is TGTGCCAGCAGCGTAGCTACGGGGGATGGGCAAGAGACCCAGTACTTC. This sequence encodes CASSVATGDGQETQYF.

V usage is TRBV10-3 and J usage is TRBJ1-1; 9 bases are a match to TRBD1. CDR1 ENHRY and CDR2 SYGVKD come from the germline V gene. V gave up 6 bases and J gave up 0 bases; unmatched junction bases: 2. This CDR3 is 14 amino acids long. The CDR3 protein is CAIRGQGLNTEAFF. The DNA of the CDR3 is TGTGCCATCAGAGGACAGGGGCTGAACACTGAAGCTTTCTTT.

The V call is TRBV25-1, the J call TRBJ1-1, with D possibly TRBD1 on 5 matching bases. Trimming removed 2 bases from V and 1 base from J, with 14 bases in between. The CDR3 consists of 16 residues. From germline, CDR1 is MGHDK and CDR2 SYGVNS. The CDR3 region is CASSEISGRENTEAFF. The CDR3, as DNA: TGTGCCAGCAGTGAAATTTCGGGACGGGAGAACACTGAAGCTTTCTTT.

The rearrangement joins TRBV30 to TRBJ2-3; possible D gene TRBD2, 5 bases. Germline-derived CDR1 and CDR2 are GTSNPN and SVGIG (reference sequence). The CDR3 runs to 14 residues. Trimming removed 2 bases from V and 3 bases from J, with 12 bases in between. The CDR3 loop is CAWSSGRGTDTQYF. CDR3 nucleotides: TGTGCCTGGAGTAGTGGTAGAGGGACAGATACGCAGTATTTT.

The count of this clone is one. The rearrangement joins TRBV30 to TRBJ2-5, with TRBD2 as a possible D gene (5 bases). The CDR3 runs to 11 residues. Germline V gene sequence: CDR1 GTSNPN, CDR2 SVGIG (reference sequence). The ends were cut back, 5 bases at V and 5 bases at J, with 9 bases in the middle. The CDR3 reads CAWAPGETQYF. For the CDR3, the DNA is TGTGCCTGGGCGCCGGGGGAGACCCAGTACTTC.

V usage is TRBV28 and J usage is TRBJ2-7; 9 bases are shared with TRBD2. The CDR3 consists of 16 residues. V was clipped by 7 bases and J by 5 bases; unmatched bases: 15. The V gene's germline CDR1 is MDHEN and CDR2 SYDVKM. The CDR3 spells CASMFGSAGGSDEQYF. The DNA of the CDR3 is TGTGCCAGCATGTTCGGGTCAGCGGGAGGTAGCGACGAGCAGTACTTC.

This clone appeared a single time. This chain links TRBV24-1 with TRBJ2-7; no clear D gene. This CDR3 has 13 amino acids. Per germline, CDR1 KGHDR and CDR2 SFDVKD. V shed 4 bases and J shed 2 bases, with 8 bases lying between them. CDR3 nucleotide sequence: TGTGCCACCAGTGAAATTCGCGCCTACGAGCAGTACTTC. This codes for CATSEIRAYEQYF.

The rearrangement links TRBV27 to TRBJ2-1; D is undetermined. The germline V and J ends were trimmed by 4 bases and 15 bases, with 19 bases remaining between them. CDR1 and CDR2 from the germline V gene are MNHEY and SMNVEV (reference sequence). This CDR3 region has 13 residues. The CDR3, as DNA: TGTGCCAGCAGTTCGCCCCTAGTAGGTTTTCCGTTCTTC. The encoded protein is CASSSPLVGFPFF.

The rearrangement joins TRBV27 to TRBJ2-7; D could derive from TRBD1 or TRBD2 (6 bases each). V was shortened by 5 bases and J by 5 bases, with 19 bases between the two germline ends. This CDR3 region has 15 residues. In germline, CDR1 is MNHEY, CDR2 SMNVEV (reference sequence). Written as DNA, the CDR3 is TGTGCCAGCAGTGCTGTCTCGGGGGCGTCCAACGAGCAGTACTTC. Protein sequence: CASSAVSGASNEQYF.

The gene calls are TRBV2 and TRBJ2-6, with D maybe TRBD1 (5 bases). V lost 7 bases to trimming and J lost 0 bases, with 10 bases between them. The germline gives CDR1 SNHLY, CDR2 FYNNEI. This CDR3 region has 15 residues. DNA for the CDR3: TGTGCCAGCATTTGGGGCAGCTCTGGGGCCAACGTCCTGACTTTC. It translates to CASIWGSSGANVLTF.

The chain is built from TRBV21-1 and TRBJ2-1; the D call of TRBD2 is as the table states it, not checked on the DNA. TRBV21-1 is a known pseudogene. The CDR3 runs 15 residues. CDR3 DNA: TGTGCCAGCAGCCCGGGACTAGCGGGATTGGATGAGCAGTTCTTC. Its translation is CASSPGLAGLDEQFF.